Below, 27 T cell receptor beta chains from the same sample are listed, as sequenced in a study of shared T cell receptors in the human thymus. Libraries were prepared by immunoSEQ multiplex PCR; TCRdb keeps only in-frame clonotypes and omits some of them. The sample has 600,000 to 900,000 clones, 80% to 90% seen once. These data were also filed under a second study, of human thymus T cells.

Sequencing was done on a sample of thymocytes. The receptors come from a girl under two years old with a congenital heart defect.

The CDR3: CASRDIPGQGIGYTF. CDR3 nucleotide sequence: TGTGCCAGCAGAGATATTCCGGGACAGGGAATTGGCTACACCTTC. J is TRBJ1-2 and V is TRBV6-1, with 9 bases fitting TRBD1. The junction had 12 bases not matched to a gene; V was cut back by 6 bases and J by 7 bases. Looked up from germline, CDR1 is MNHNS and CDR2 is SASEGT. CDR3 length equals 15 residues.

This clone came up once. In DNA form, the CDR3 reads TGCGCCAGCAGTCCCAGGGGATACAGTGTGAACACTGAAGCTTTCTTT. Encoded protein: CASSPRGYSVNTEAFF. The chain uses TRBV4-3 and TRBJ1-1; D possibly corresponds to TRBD1 (6 bases). CDR3 length: 16 residues. Trimming left V 6 bases short and J 0 bases short, with 17 bases between. Germline V CDR1 and CDR2: LGHNA, YSLEER.

The sample holds a few counts of this clone. The chain has TRBV6-1 and TRBJ1-3; D is perhaps TRBD1 (6 bases). The CDR3 loop spans 13 amino acids. Germline loops: CDR1 MNHNS, CDR2 SASEGT. V was clipped by 4 bases and J by 4 bases, with 8 bases between them. The CDR3 nucleotides read TGTGCCAGCAGTGGCGGACAGGGAAACACCATATATTTT. This translates into CASSGGQGNTIYF.

V gene TRBV5-1 combines with J gene TRBJ1-1; D gene unclear. CDR1 and CDR2 from the germline V gene are SGHRS and YFSETQ. Between the trimmed V and J ends, which lost 0 bases and 5 bases, there was a span of 11 bases. The CDR3 is made up of 14 amino acids. The CDR3 loop reads CASSLEWALTEAFF. DNA of the CDR3: TGCGCCAGCAGCTTGGAGTGGGCGCTAACTGAAGCTTTCTTT.

The chain carries TRBV5-4 and TRBJ2-7; TRBD2 matches 8 bases. The CDR3 has 16 residues. CDR1 is SGHNT, CDR2 YYREEE, per germline (reference sequence). Unmatched junction bases numbered 10, after V lost 1 base and J lost 4 bases. DNA of the CDR3: TGTGCCAGCAGCTTGCGGGGGGGCCCGGGGGATTACGAGCAGTACTTC. It is translated as CASSLRGGPGDYEQYF.

The genes are TRBV28 and TRBJ1-2; D gene ambiguous. The germline V gene has CDR1 MDHEN and CDR2 SYDVKM. This CDR3 is 13 amino acids long. Trimming took 5 bases from V and 4 from J, leaving 11 bases between them. CDR3 amino acids: CASSITGSYGYTF. DNA of the CDR3: TGTGCCAGCAGTATCACGGGGAGCTATGGCTACACCTTC.

V usage is TRBV6-7 and J usage is TRBJ1-1; TRBD1 is a possible D gene (5 bases). TRBV6-7 is treated as an ORF (open reading frame) with a function not yet certain. V was pared by 0 bases and J by 0 bases, with 17 bases between. This CDR3 contains 18 residues. CDR3 amino acids: CASSYSRRNWGMNTEAFF. The CDR3 DNA follows: TGTGCCAGCAGTTACTCGAGACGGAACTGGGGCATGAACACTGAAGCTTTCTTT.

In its sample, this clone was seen a few times. This sequence joins TRBV6-1 and TRBJ1-5; TRBD1 might be the D (5 bases). Per germline, CDR1 MNHNS and CDR2 SASEGT. This CDR3 region has 14 residues. V was pared by 2 bases and J by 8 bases, with 13 bases between. CDR3 sequence reads: CASSESEGLEPQHF. The CDR3, as DNA: TGTGCCAGCAGTGAATCGGAGGGGTTAGAGCCCCAGCATTTT.

This clone was seen a handful of times. The V gene is TRBV10-2, the J gene TRBJ1-2; 11 nucleotides agree with TRBD1. The V gene's germline CDR1 is WSHSY and CDR2 SAAADI. The trim removed 4 bases at V and 8 bases at J, leaving 9 bases unmatched. This CDR3 contains 15 residues. For the CDR3, the DNA is TGCGCCAGCAGTGGAAGGGACAGGGGGGAACCGGGCTACACCTTC. Its protein is CASSGRDRGEPGYTF.

This rearrangement joins TRBV18 to TRBJ2-6; 9 positions match TRBD1. CDR3 size: 20 residues. Trimming took 4 bases from V and 0 from J; bases not matched to a gene: 13. The germline V gene encodes CDR1 KGHSH and CDR2 LQKENI. The CDR3 here is CASSRNPPGQGPSGANVLTF. CDR3 nucleotide sequence: TGTGCCAGCTCACGGAATCCGCCGGGACAGGGCCCCTCTGGGGCCAACGTCCTGACTTTC.

The chain links TRBV19 to TRBJ1-4; D is unclear. The CDR3 loop spans 13 amino acids. Germline V CDR1 and CDR2: LNHDA, SQIVND (reference sequence). V gave up 6 bases and J gave up 3 bases, with 8 bases separating them. This CDR3 reads CASSWSPNEKLFF. In DNA form, the CDR3 reads TGTGCCAGTAGCTGGAGTCCTAATGAAAAACTGTTTTTT.

The chain has TRBV6-5 and TRBJ1-2; D might be TRBD1 (5 bases). There are 11 residues in the CDR3. Trimming took 10 bases from V and 8 from J, leaving 14 bases between them. CDR1 MNHEY and CDR2 SVGAGI come from the germline V gene. In DNA, the CDR3 is TGTGCCACCAGGGCCTTGCGGGGCTACACCTTC. Translating it yields CATRALRGYTF.

This clone has a single count. The chain uses TRBV2 and TRBJ1-4; D call uncertain. This CDR3 contains 13 residues. Trimming pared 3 bases from V and 4 bases from J, leaving 6 bases between. Germline CDR1 is SNHLY and CDR2 is FYNNEI. This chain's CDR3 is CASSEGSNEKLFF. CDR3 nucleotides: TGTGCCAGCAGTGAGGGCAGTAATGAAAAACTGTTTTTT.

V usage is TRBV12-5 and J usage is TRBJ1-1; 8 positions match TRBD1. Losses at the gene ends were 6 bases for V and 4 bases for J; bases not matched to a gene: 13. This CDR3 is built from 16 residues. Germline V lookup: CDR1 LGHNT, CDR2 FRNRAP. The CDR3 spells CASGHVWTGTGTEAFF. The CDR3 DNA reads TGTGCTAGTGGACATGTCTGGACAGGGACGGGCACTGAAGCTTTCTTT.

This clone was found a few times. The chain links TRBV4-3 to TRBJ1-2; tentatively, D is TRBD1 (5 bases). CDR3 length equals 16 residues. The germline V gene has CDR1 LGHNA and CDR2 YSLEER. Deletions cut 0 bases from V and 2 bases from J, with 13 bases between. Here the CDR3 reads CASSQDRVGENYGYTF. CDR3 bases: TGCGCCAGCAGCCAAGATCGGGTAGGGGAAAACTATGGCTACACCTTC.

The chain links TRBV5-4 to TRBJ2-7; D ambiguous. Trimming removed 0 bases at V and 2 bases at J, with 12 bases between. In germline, CDR1 is SGHNT, CDR2 YYREEE (reference sequence). This CDR3 region has 15 residues. This chain's CDR3 is CASSLADSSTYEQYF. The CDR3 coding sequence is TGTGCCAGCAGCTTGGCCGACTCCTCCACCTACGAGCAGTACTTC.

This chain links TRBV7-2 with TRBJ1-3; 7 bases line up with TRBD1. After removal of 4 bases from V and 2 bases from J, the junction contained 5 bases not matched to a gene. The CDR3 loop spans 15 amino acids. CDR1 and CDR2 from the germline V gene are SGHTA and FQGNSA. This CDR3 is CASSSRQGAGNTIYF. CDR3 nucleotides: TGTGCCAGCAGCTCGAGACAGGGAGCTGGAAACACCATATATTTT.

The chain joins TRBV5-6 to TRBJ1-1; possible D gene TRBD1, 5 bases. V was pared by 0 bases and J by 0 bases, with 12 bases between. Germline CDR1 reads SGHDT; CDR2 reads YYEEEE. This CDR3 is built from 16 residues. CDR3: CASSLEARELNTEAFF. CDR3 in DNA: TGTGCCAGCAGCTTGGAGGCCAGGGAACTGAACACTGAAGCTTTCTTT.

The chain is built from TRBV11-3 and TRBJ2-1, with a weak D call TRBD2 (7 bases). The V and J ends lost 3 bases and 6 bases respectively, with 12 bases between them. This CDR3 is 14 amino acids long. Germline assignment: CDR1 SGHNT and CDR2 YENEEA. CDR3 protein: CASSFGGPSNEQFF. The CDR3 bases are TGTGCCAGCAGCTTCGGGGGGCCGTCCAATGAGCAGTTCTTC.

The CDR3 DNA reads TGTGCCAGTAGTATTCAAAGGCGGTCAATATGGGTTAGCAATCAGCCCCAGCATTTT. It yields the protein CASSIQRRSIWVSNQPQHF. The rearrangement joins TRBV19 to TRBJ1-5; D ambiguous. Germline V gene lookup returns CDR1 LNHDA and CDR2 SQIVND (reference sequence). CDR3 size: 19 residues. The germline V and J ends were trimmed by 3 bases and 0 bases, with 21 bases remaining between them.

V gene TRBV7-9 combines with J gene TRBJ1-1; D perhaps matches TRBD1 (5 bases). The CDR3 runs to 19 residues. Per the germline V gene, CDR1 is SEHNR and CDR2 is FQNEAQ (reference sequence). The V gene lost 5 bases and the J gene lost 0 bases, with 25 bases spanning the gap. The CDR3 nucleotides are TGTGCCAGCAGCCACCAAGGGGAATTCAGGGTTCAGATGAACACTGAAGCTTTCTTT. This gives the protein CASSHQGEFRVQMNTEAFF.

This sequence joins TRBV7-2 and TRBJ1-1, with TRBD1 matching 11 bases. Germline CDR1 is SGHTA and CDR2 is FQGNSA. The ends lost 1 base at V and 1 base at J; junction bases unmatched: 8. The CDR3 has 18 residues. CDR3 DNA sequence: TGTGCCAGCAGCTTAGATAAGGGGGACAGGGGGGAGAACACTGAAGCTTTCTTT. It is translated as CASSLDKGDRGENTEAFF.

The chain recombines TRBV6-1 with TRBJ2-5, with D perhaps TRBD1 (5 bases). Between the trimmed V and J ends, which lost 2 bases and 3 bases, there was a span of 7 bases. Per germline, CDR1 MNHNS and CDR2 SASEGT. The CDR3 totals 13 residues. The CDR3 DNA is TGTGCCAGCAGTGAACAAGGGGAAGAGACCCAGTACTTC. Its protein product is CASSEQGEETQYF.

The CDR3: CASRNTSGANNEQFF. In nucleotides, the CDR3 is TGTGCCAGTAGGAATACTAGCGGGGCTAACAATGAGCAGTTCTTC. V and J are TRBV19 and TRBJ2-1; 10 bases align to TRBD2. This CDR3 has 15 amino acids. Germline V gene lookup returns CDR1 LNHDA and CDR2 SQIVND (reference sequence). V lost 6 bases, J lost 5 bases, and 7 bases stayed unmatched.

The genes are TRBV7-8 and TRBJ2-7; 8 nucleotides line up with TRBD1. Germline V gene sequence: CDR1 SGHVS, CDR2 FQNEAQ. Unmatched junction bases numbered 8, after V lost 5 bases and J lost 5 bases. This CDR3 comprises 14 residues. Here the CDR3 reads CASSKRTGSNEQYF. CDR3 in DNA: TGTGCCAGCAGCAAACGGACAGGGTCGAACGAGCAGTACTTC. The entire variable domain, with the rest obtained from reference TRBV7-8 and TRBJ2-7, is as follows: GAGVSQSPRYKVAKRGQDVALRCDPISGHVSLFWYQQALGQGPEFLTYFQNEAQLDKSGLPSDRFFAERPEGSVSTLKIQRTQQEDSAVYLCASSKRTGSNEQYFGPGTRLTVT.

The V gene is TRBV7-2, the J gene TRBJ2-1, with D unclear. Trimming shortened V by 4 bases and J by 8 bases, and 9 bases separated the two germline ends. Per the germline V gene, CDR1 is SGHTA and CDR2 is FQGNSA. The CDR3 is made up of 12 amino acids. The CDR3, as DNA: TGTGCCAGCAGCTCCCTGGGCCATGAGCAGTTCTTC. It codes for CASSSLGHEQFF.

This sequence joins TRBV4-3 and TRBJ2-2; the match to TRBD1 covers 10 bases. The CDR3 runs 17 residues. V trimming: 1 base; J trimming: 5 bases; junction bases outside the gene matches: 7. Germline V gene data show CDR1 as LGHNA and CDR2 as YSLEER. DNA of the CDR3: TGCGCCAGCAGCCAAGTTATGGGACAGGGGCGGACCGGGGAGCTGTTTTTT. Its translation: CASSQVMGQGRTGELFF.